The rows below give T cell receptor beta chains drawn from one sample of a study of shared clonotypes between healthy human individuals. Data came from immunoSEQ multiplex PCR; TCRdb stores just in-frame clones and leaves some out. The sample holds around 690,000 clones, about 92% seen once. Input material: memory CD8+ T cells from PBMCs. The receptors derive from a man in his late teens or twenties in good health. Some clones in this sample may be carry-over from other donors' samples. Each CDR3 is given with its conserved first and last residue. Each record gives: J gene, V gene, D gene, clone size, CDR3 protein, CDR3 DNA. D genes are given only for firm matches. A row's size may be missing; if present it is once, few, many or a size class.

J: TRBJ2-1
V: TRBV6-5
D: .
size: .
CDR3: CASSLGLGGNEQFF
DNA: TGTGCCAGCAGTTTAGGACTAGGGGGGAATGAGCAGTTCTTC

J: TRBJ2-7
V: TRBV7-9
D: .
size: .
CDR3: CASSGDRMGSYEQYF
DNA: TGTGCCAGCAGCGGAGACAGGATGGGGAGCTACGAGCAGTACTTC

J: TRBJ1-2
V: TRBV7-2
D: .
size: once
CDR3: CASSLLDGLHGYTF
DNA: TGTGCCAGCAGCCTCTTGGACGGACTACACGGCTACACCTTC

J: TRBJ2-1
V: TRBV6-1
D: .
size: .
CDR3: CASSEGWTTSDEQFF
DNA: TGTGCCAGCAGTGAAGGTTGGACCACTTCGGATGAGCAGTTCTTC

J: TRBJ1-5
V: TRBV10-2
D: .
size: few
CDR3: CASSVQGGQPQHF
DNA: TGCGCCAGCAGCGTACAGGGAGGCCAGCCCCAGCATTTT

J: TRBJ2-5
V: TRBV21-1
D: .
size: once
CDR3: CASSKRSKRGWTQYF
DNA: TGTGCCAGCAGCAAAAGGTCCAAGAGGGGGTGGACCCAGTACTTC

J: TRBJ2-7
V: TRBV29-1
D: .
size: .
CDR3: CSVPEGPYEQYF
DNA: TGCAGCGTCCCGGAGGGCCCTTACGAGCAGTACTTC

J: TRBJ1-2
V: TRBV7-9
D: .
size: .
CDR3: CASSLVSLTVSNYGYTF
DNA: TGTGCCAGCAGCTTAGTTTCGTTGACAGTGAGTAACTATGGCTACACCTTC

J: TRBJ2-7
V: TRBV5-1
D: .
size: .
CDR3: CASSYVRTDSYEQYF
DNA: TGCGCCAGCAGCTATGTTAGGACTGACTCCTACGAGCAGTACTTC

J: TRBJ2-7
V: TRBV10-3
D: TRBD2
size: .
CDR3: CATSGGYTHPYEQYF
DNA: TGTGCCACCTCGGGGGGATACACACACCCCTACGAGCAGTACTTC

J: TRBJ2-7
V: TRBV7-2
D: .
size: .
CDR3: CASSLARSYEQYF
DNA: TGTGCCAGCAGCTTAGCTAGGAGCTACGAGCAGTACTTC

J: TRBJ2-3
V: TRBV19
D: .
size: .
CDR3: CASSARDSTDTQYF
DNA: TGTGCCAGTAGTGCGCGGGATAGCACAGATACGCAGTATTTT

J: TRBJ2-7
V: TRBV5-6
D: .
size: .
CDR3: CASSLGALSEQYF
DNA: TGTGCCAGCAGCTTGGGAGCGCTCTCCGAGCAGTACTTC

J: TRBJ1-2
V: TRBV7-9
D: .
size: .
CDR3: CASSLVGLYGYTF
DNA: TGTGCCAGCAGCCTGGTTGGGCTCTATGGCTACACCTTC

J: TRBJ1-5
V: TRBV6-6
D: TRBD1
size: .
CDR3: CASRLTGARGNQPQHF
DNA: TGTGCCAGCAGATTAACAGGGGCTCGGGGCAATCAGCCCCAGCATTTT

J: TRBJ2-1
V: TRBV25-1
D: TRBD2
size: .
CDR3: CASSVTSGGYNEQFF
DNA: TGTGCCAGCAGTGTGACTAGCGGGGGTTACAATGAGCAGTTCTTC

J: TRBJ2-1
V: TRBV14
D: TRBD2
size: .
CDR3: CASSHARGEGSNEQFF
DNA: TGTGCCAGCAGCCACGCCCGGGGGGAAGGTTCCAATGAGCAGTTCTTC

J: TRBJ1-3
V: TRBV28
D: .
size: .
CDR3: CASSSGRGTTSGNTIYF
DNA: TGTGCCAGCAGTTCGGGGAGGGGGACGACCTCTGGAAACACCATATATTTT

J: TRBJ2-7
V: TRBV28
D: .
size: .
CDR3: CASSLITGGSTLGYEQYF
DNA: TGTGCCAGCAGTTTAATAACAGGAGGATCTACTCTGGGATACGAGCAGTACTTC

J: TRBJ2-7
V: TRBV11-2
D: .
size: .
CDR3: CASRQQGGITNYEQYF
DNA: TGTGCCAGCAGACAACAGGGTGGCATCACCAATTACGAGCAGTACTTC

J: TRBJ2-5
V: TRBV28
D: .
size: .
CDR3: CASSLSPSQGETQYF
DNA: TGTGCCAGCAGTTTAAGCCCTTCCCAGGGAGAGACCCAGTACTTC

J: TRBJ2-1
V: TRBV4-2
D: .
size: .
CDR3: CASSQATGFHNEQFF
DNA: TGTGCCAGCAGCCAAGCCACAGGGTTCCACAATGAGCAGTTCTTC

J: TRBJ1-1
V: TRBV7-9
D: .
size: .
CDR3: CASSPRTEAFF
DNA: TGTGCCAGCAGTCCCAGGACTGAAGCTTTCTTT

J: TRBJ2-2
V: TRBV13
D: TRBD2
size: .
CDR3: CASSSFWTSGSDTTGELFF
DNA: TGTGCCAGCAGCTCCTTTTGGACTAGCGGGAGTGATACTACCGGGGAGCTGTTTTTT